Below, one T cell receptor beta chain is given with its context. Its specific antigen is unknown. Just one base apart from a much larger clone, this may be a read error. The TCR beta CDR3 regions were amplified from the RNA transcripts. The TCR CDR3 was subjected to a first round of RT-PCR using the HTBI primer set and the Qiagen OneStep RT-PCR kit. A second multiplex PCR round built the libraries, followed by size selection and purification. The libraries were sequenced on an Illumina HiSeq2000 using paired-end 100 bp reads. In the original analysis: Raw data were processed with SOAPnuke, discarding reads with adapters, uncalled bases, mean Phred below 15, or no exact constant-primer or identifier match. High-quality paired reads were merged using COPE v1.2.5, and each unique nucleotide sequence was defined as a clonotype. Clonotypes were aligned to IMGT TRBV, TRBD and TRBJ reference segments using MiTCR v1.1. The analysis included only V-J combinations with a frequency above 0.0001, which together covered 99% to 99.2% of the repertoires. A TCS score was defined as the ratio between F50 (clonal expansion) and ExV (chaos), using BLOSUM62-based TCRdist between CDR3 peptides within each V-J. Welch's t-statistics and random forest reduced fewer than 550 V-J features to around 14, which were used in a naive Bayes classifier (R e1071). TCRdb took the public reads, trimmed them with fastp at Q25, ran MiXCR for clone calling and kept in-frame beta chains. CDR3 protein duplicates are merged, each entry listing the most common genes and DNA. TCRdb, rather than the study authors, made the V and J calls. This sample gives a few hundred thousand distinct CDR3 sequences in total; around 16% of them show up just once. The ten largest make up approximately 7.5% of the sample.

This record belongs to a study of T cells in Graves' hyperthyroidism and ophthalmopathy (dated 2019 in TCRdb). Regarding the complete study: Peripheral blood samples were taken at initial diagnosis, before any treatment was given. A discovery cohort of around 100 patients, fewer than 50 with Graves' ophthalmopathy and approximately 55 with stable Graves' hyperthyroidism, was used to find distinguishing TCR V-J signatures. Prospective prediction of ophthalmopathy was tested in an independent validation cohort of about 19 hyperthyroidism patients and 17 patients who later progressed to ophthalmopathy. The roughly 100 discovery patients were randomly split 7:3 into training and test sets. The study also compared thyroid tissue and blood T-cell repertoires from about 6 Graves' hyperthyroidism patients. Once sampling was done, hyperthyroidism patients were given methimazole at a starting dose of 30 mg daily, whereas ophthalmopathy patients were given high-dose intravenous methylprednisolone. TCR Vbeta CDR3 sequencing of 130 to 150 peripheral blood samples (roughly 43 ophthalmopathy, about 74 hyperthyroidism and roughly 17 progressor patients) is reported in the paper. What the research found in general, with its limitations: In validation, the model predicted progression to ophthalmopathy with approximately 71% sensitivity and 72% to 75% specificity, a median of 6.5 months before onset. Sample size was not statistically predetermined, and investigators were not blinded to group allocation. Most expanded thyroid clonotypes (frequency above 0.001) were also detected in blood, a finding suggesting that blood repertoires may reflect thyroid immune responses. A model built on a 13 V-J signature distinguished ophthalmopathy from stable hyperthyroidism, reaching around 88% sensitivity and about 81% specificity in cross-validation and 80%/75% in testing.

Graves' hyperthyroidism was defined as stable when no progression to ophthalmopathy occurred over 18 months of follow-up. The hyperthyroidism patients were between 18 and 65 years old and newly diagnosed, with a disease duration of less than 2 months. The study excluded patients with uncontrolled infections, other autoimmune diseases, pregnancy or lactation. Diagnoses were established on the basis of clinical symptoms, serum thyroxine and TRAb, thyroid ultrasound, and orbital computed tomography. PBMCs were separated from approximately 9.9 ml of fresh peripheral blood using Ficoll-Paque density gradient centrifugation. Total RNA was extracted using Trizol reagent, and RNA quality was assessed on an Agilent 2100 Bioanalyzer. There are 12 amino acids in the CDR3, from cysteine to phenylalanine inclusive. Kept here is only the CDR3 DNA, which spans 36 bases and is read in frame from base 1. Sequences SGHRS (CDR1) and YFSETQ (CDR2) are obtained from the germline V gene.

Sequenced: blood. The chain uses TRBV5-1 and TRBJ2-3, with no reliable assignment of the D segment. The TCR originated in a woman in her late teens or twenties with Graves' hyperthyroidism. The bases are TGCGCCAGCAGCTTAGAGAAAGATACGCGGTATTTT. This sequence encodes CASSLEKDTRYF.